One and the same sample provided the 32 T cell receptor beta chains below, sequenced in a study of T cell responses to AZD1222 COVID-19 vaccine. TCRdb's copy holds only in-frame clones and misses some; the assay was immunoSEQ multiplex PCR. The table shows fewer than 110,000 clones, with more than 85% occurring only once. The material was peripheral blood, obtained on day 0 of AZD1222 vaccination. The receptors were sampled from an adult in good health.

The chain is built from TRBV2 and TRBJ1-5, with TRBD1 matching over 8 bases. V gave up 4 bases and J gave up 2 bases; unmatched junction bases: 4. The V gene's germline CDR1 is SNHLY and CDR2 FYNNEI. The CDR3 totals 15 residues. Here the CDR3 reads CASSGQGIGNQPQHF. The DNA for the CDR3 is TGTGCCAGCAGTGGACAGGGGATCGGCAATCAGCCCCAGCATTTT. The complete variable domain, with remaining parts taken from reference TRBV2 and TRBJ1-5, reads EPEVTQTPSHQVTQMGQEVILRCVPISNHLYFYWYRQILGQKVEFLVSFYNNEISEKSEIFDDQFSVERPDGSNFTLKIRSTKLEDSAMYFCASSGQGIGNQPQHFGDGTRLSIL.

This clone was seen ten or more times. The genes are TRBV2 and TRBJ2-3; D gene unclear. Trimming cost V 3 bases and J 3 bases, with 10 bases left between them. The CDR3 is 14 residues long. The germline CDR1 and CDR2 sequences are SNHLY and FYNNEI. CDR3 DNA: TGTGCCAGCAGTGAGGTGGGATCTACAGATACGCAGTATTTT. Its translation is CASSEVGSTDTQYF.

V and J are TRBV4-2 and TRBJ2-6; D is unclear. V lost 0 bases and J lost 4, with 10 bases in between. Germline V lookup: CDR1 LGHNA, CDR2 YNFKEQ. The CDR3 sequence is 16 residues long. CDR3 DNA sequence: TGTGCCAGCAGCCAAGAGAGAGGAGCAGGGGCCAACGTCCTGACTTTC. Residues: CASSQERGAGANVLTF.

The chain recombines TRBV10-3 with TRBJ2-5; D unclear. Trimming removed 4 bases at V and 2 bases at J, with 8 bases between. This CDR3 region has 13 residues. The germline CDR1 and CDR2 sequences are ENHRY and SYGVKD. This CDR3 is CAISGAEQETQYF. The CDR3 region has the DNA TGTGCCATCAGTGGGGCAGAACAAGAGACCCAGTACTTC.

The chain carries TRBV5-6 and TRBJ2-1, with TRBD2 matching over 7 bases. The V gene's germline CDR1 is SGHDT and CDR2 YYEEEE. The CDR3 sequence is 14 residues long. V gave up 7 bases and J gave up 0 bases; unmatched junction bases: 4. Here the CDR3 reads CASYGGSSYNEQFF. In nucleotides, the CDR3 is TGTGCCAGCTACGGCGGGAGCTCCTACAATGAGCAGTTCTTC.

The chain couples TRBV7-9 to TRBJ1-3; 7 bases agree with TRBD1. Germline V CDR1 and CDR2: SEHNR, FQNEAQ (reference sequence). CDR3 length: 15 residues. The V and J ends lost 4 bases and 3 bases, in that order; junction bases with no gene match: 6. CDR3 amino acids: CASSSTGFNGNTIYF. The CDR3 DNA reads TGTGCCAGCAGCTCGACAGGGTTTAATGGAAACACCATATATTTT.

The rearrangement links TRBV4-1 to TRBJ2-7, with TRBD1 identical over 7 bases. Unmatched junction bases numbered 8, after V lost 6 bases and J lost 0 bases. Germline V gives CDR1 MGHRA, CDR2 YSYEKL. CDR3 length: 15 amino acids. The CDR3 is CASSQTGANSYEQYF. DNA for the CDR3: TGCGCCAGCAGTCAAACAGGGGCTAACTCCTACGAGCAGTACTTC.

The J gene is TRBJ2-7, the V gene TRBV11-2; TRBD2 matches at 8 bases. CDR3 length equals 14 residues. Germline V gives CDR1 SGHAT, CDR2 FQNNGV. V lost 5 bases and J lost 5; bases outside the gene matches: 8. This CDR3 reads CASSLRGTSDEQYF. Written as DNA, the CDR3 is TGTGCCAGCAGCCTCCGAGGGACTAGTGACGAGCAGTACTTC.

The chain is built from TRBV5-4 and TRBJ2-7; 10 bases agree with TRBD2. CDR1 SGHNT and CDR2 YYREEE come from the germline V gene (reference sequence). CDR3 length: 14 amino acids. V lost 4 bases and J lost 6; bases outside the gene matches: 7. CDR3 DNA: TGTGCCAGCAGCCGAGGGACTAGCGTAGTCGAGCAGTACTTC. The encoded protein is CASSRGTSVVEQYF.

CDR3 bases: TGTGCCATCAGTGTTGGGGCAGGGCGACTAGGGGACACTGAAGCTTTCTTT. Translation gives CAISVGAGRLGDTEAFF. This rearrangement joins TRBV10-3 to TRBJ1-1; maybe TRBD1 (5 bases). Germline CDR1 ENHRY, CDR2 SYGVKD. Trimming took off 4 bases at V and 3 bases at J, with 21 bases between the two ends. There are 17 residues in the CDR3.

This chain links TRBV9 with TRBJ2-7; D is unresolved. V lost 4 bases and J 5 bases, leaving 22 bases between the germline ends. There are 16 residues in the CDR3. The germline V gene has CDR1 SGDLS and CDR2 YYNGEE. In nucleotides, the CDR3 is TGTGCCAGCAGCCCCCAACCTTTGGTACAAGTTCACGAGCAGTACTTC. Encoded protein: CASSPQPLVQVHEQYF.

This clone was seen a handful of times. The chain carries TRBV28 and TRBJ2-7, with D possibly matching TRBD2 (6 bases). The V end lost 10 bases, the J end lost 2 bases, and 15 bases lay between the germline ends. This CDR3 has 13 residues. The germline CDR1 and CDR2 sequences are MDHEN and SYDVKM. CDR3 sequence: CAIPERVAYEQYF. CDR3 nucleotides: TGTGCCATTCCGGAGCGGGTGGCCTACGAGCAGTACTTC.

V gene TRBV3-1 (or the pseudogene TRBV3-2) combines with J gene TRBJ1-4; 7 bases align to TRBD1. V was pared by 4 bases and J by 8 bases, with 16 bases of the junction left unmatched. CDR3 length equals 17 residues. Germline V CDR1 and CDR2: LGHDT, YNNKEL (reference sequence). The CDR3 DNA reads TGTGCCAGCAGCCCGACCTTCATCAGGGGGGTGAGGGAAAAACTGTTTTTT. Translated: CASSPTFIRGVREKLFF.

The rearrangement uses TRBV4-1 and TRBJ2-1; 9 nucleotides align to TRBD2. The CDR3 covers 16 residues. The junction had 10 bases not matched to a gene; V was cut back by 5 bases and J by 5 bases. The germline CDR1 and CDR2 sequences are MGHRA and YSYEKL. Here the CDR3 reads CASSFYSGSGDNEQFF. The CDR3 DNA reads as TGCGCCAGCAGCTTTTATAGCGGGAGTGGGGACAATGAGCAGTTCTTC.

This clone was counted at least ten times. Different DNA sequences within this sample yield the same CDR3. The gene calls are TRBV6-4 and TRBJ2-1; 12 nucleotides agree with TRBD2. Trimming took 2 bases from V and 7 from J; bases not matched to a gene: 0. The germline CDR1 and CDR2 sequences are MRHNA and SNTAGT. This CDR3 is 14 amino acids long. CDR3 in amino acids: CASSDGTSGNEQFF. The CDR3 coding sequence is TGTGCCAGCAGTGACGGGACTAGCGGGAATGAGCAGTTCTTC.

This clone has only a few counts. This chain links TRBV1 with TRBJ2-3; the listed D gene, TRBD2, was not tested against the DNA. TRBV1 is recorded as a pseudogene. CDR3 size: 15 residues. CDR3 nucleotides: TGCACCCACTCCCTAGCGGGAGGAAGGGCAGATACGCAGTATTTT. Its translation: CTHSLAGGRADTQYF.

V gene TRBV6-5 combines with J gene TRBJ2-1, with 11 nucleotides matching TRBD2. Germline lookup yields CDR1 MNHEY and CDR2 SVGAGI. V gave up 4 bases and J gave up 6 bases; unmatched junction bases: 2. The CDR3 is made up of 14 amino acids. The DNA for the CDR3 is TGTGCCAGCAGTTCCGGACTAGCGGGCAATGAGCAGTTCTTC. It encodes CASSSGLAGNEQFF.

The chain has TRBV2 and TRBJ2-6; D is ambiguous. Trimming took 5 bases from V and 3 from J, leaving 14 bases between them. Germline lookup yields CDR1 SNHLY and CDR2 FYNNEI. The CDR3 has 16 amino acids. The CDR3 region is CASSPSMSIGANVLTF. CDR3 sequence (DNA): TGTGCCAGCAGTCCCTCCATGTCAATTGGGGCCAACGTCCTGACTTTC.

The CDR3 nucleotides are TGCGCCACCCAAGGGGTCAGTACCTATGATGAGCAGTTCTTC. Translation: CATQGVSTYDEQFF. The chain links TRBV10-1 to TRBJ2-1; D perhaps matches TRBD1 (5 bases). Germline V gives CDR1 WNHNN, CDR2 SYGVQD (reference sequence). The V end was cut by 10 bases, the J end by 8 bases, with 21 bases between. There are 14 residues in the CDR3.

This clone was recorded once. The chain links TRBV9 to TRBJ2-1; 8 positions agree with TRBD1. V shed 4 bases and J 0 bases; nucleotides not matched to a gene: 3. The germline CDR1 and CDR2 sequences are SGDLS and YYNGEE. The CDR3 is made up of 15 amino acids. The DNA of the CDR3 is TGTGCCAGCAGCTCCACAGGGGGCTCCTACAATGAGCAGTTCTTC. Amino acid sequence: CASSSTGGSYNEQFF.

The chain employs TRBV11-2 and TRBJ1-1; no clear D. V was shortened by 1 base and J by 1 base, with 10 bases between the two germline ends. The CDR3 loop spans 15 amino acids. Germline V CDR1 and CDR2: SGHAT, FQNNGV. The CDR3 loop reads CASSLGDGSNTEAFF. For the CDR3, the DNA is TGTGCCAGCAGCTTAGGAGACGGATCGAACACTGAAGCTTTCTTT.

V is TRBV6-5 and J is TRBJ1-1; 7 bases align to TRBD1. The V segment lost 8 bases and the J segment 6 bases; nucleotides outside the gene matches: 9. This CDR3 has 13 residues. Germline V lookup: CDR1 MNHEY, CDR2 SVGAGI. CDR3 sequence: CASRIDRESEAFF. CDR3 in DNA: TGTGCCAGCCGCATAGACAGGGAGTCTGAAGCTTTCTTT.

V gene TRBV18 combines with J gene TRBJ2-3; 9 nucleotides match TRBD2. V lost 0 bases, J lost 6 bases, and 7 bases stayed unmatched. The CDR3 runs 16 residues. Germline lookup yields CDR1 KGHSH and CDR2 LQKENI. Here the CDR3 DNA reads TGTGCCAGCTCACCACCTAGCGGGGGCGGTCTGGATACGCAGTATTTT. This codes for CASSPPSGGGLDTQYF.

The J gene is TRBJ1-6, the V gene TRBV7-9, with 10 bases lining up with TRBD1. The CDR3 spans 14 residues. Germline CDR1 is SEHNR and CDR2 is FQNEAQ (reference sequence). With 3 bases clipped from V and 9 bases from J, the junction kept 2 bases outside the gene matches. The CDR3 loop is CASSLDRGSSPLHF. The CDR3 DNA reads TGTGCCAGCAGCTTGGACAGGGGGAGTTCACCCCTCCACTTT. The full variable domain, completed using reference TRBV7-9 and TRBJ1-6, is DTGVSQNPRHKITKRGQNVTFRCDPISEHNRLYWYRQTLGQGPEFLTYFQNEAQLEKSRLLSDRFSAERPKGSFSTLEIQRTEQGDSAMYLCASSLDRGSSPLHFGNGTRLTVT.

The rearrangement joins TRBV6-5 to TRBJ2-7, with D perhaps TRBD2 (5 bases). CDR1 is MNHEY, CDR2 SVGAGI, per germline. The V end was cut by 6 bases, the J end by 0 bases, with 9 bases between. The CDR3 is made up of 13 amino acids. Here the CDR3 DNA reads TGTGCCAGCAGCAGAGGACTCTCCTACGAGCAGTACTTC. This sequence encodes CASSRGLSYEQYF.

The chain carries TRBV2 and TRBJ1-1, with D unresolved. CDR1 and CDR2 from the germline V gene are SNHLY and FYNNEI. The CDR3 is 12 amino acids. V was cut by 5 bases and J by 3 bases, with 7 bases left in between. CDR3 DNA sequence: TGTGCCAGCAGTTGGGGATACACTGAAGCTTTCTTT. As protein: CASSWGYTEAFF.

The chain uses TRBV5-4 and TRBJ2-2; D is possibly TRBD2 (6 bases). V was pared by 3 bases and J by 7 bases, with 10 bases between. The CDR3 is 13 residues long. Germline CDR1 SGHNT, CDR2 YYREEE (reference sequence). The CDR3 DNA follows: TGTGCCAGCAGCTGGAGGGAAGGCGGGGAGCTGTTTTTT. It translates to CASSWREGGELFF.

The chain links TRBV5-4 to TRBJ2-3, with a possible D match to TRBD2 (5 bases). Germline V gives CDR1 SGHNT, CDR2 YYREEE (reference sequence). The CDR3 has 12 residues. V lost 4 bases and J 7 bases, leaving 10 bases between the germline ends. The DNA of the CDR3 is TGTGCCAGCAGCGTCTACGGGAATACGCAGTATTTT. This translates into CASSVYGNTQYF.

V and J are TRBV28 and TRBJ2-7, with a possible D match to TRBD2 (5 bases). V was shortened by 9 bases and J by 6 bases, with 15 bases between the two germline ends. Germline CDR1 and CDR2: MDHEN and SYDVKM. The CDR3 runs to 12 residues. For the CDR3, the DNA is TGTGCCAGTAGGGAGAACGCAGTCGAGCAGTACTTC. It is translated as CASRENAVEQYF.

The rearrangement uses TRBV19 and TRBJ1-5, with 9 nucleotides matching TRBD1. The CDR3 loop spans 14 amino acids. V lost 4 bases, J lost 4 bases, and 2 bases stayed unmatched. The V gene's germline CDR1 is LNHDA and CDR2 SQIVND (reference sequence). The CDR3 nucleotides are TGTGCCAGTAGTACTGGGACAGGGAATCAGCCCCAGCATTTT. Its translation: CASSTGTGNQPQHF.

The chain carries TRBV5-1 and TRBJ2-1, with TRBD2 identical over 10 bases. Germline V CDR1 and CDR2: SGHRS, YFSETQ. This CDR3 has 17 residues. V was pared by 1 base and J by 4 bases, with 8 bases of the junction left unmatched. The CDR3 region has the DNA TGCGCCAGCAGCTTGTCGGCTAGCGGGAGCGTGTACAATGAGCAGTTCTTC. As protein: CASSLSASGSVYNEQFF.

This clone has more than one count but fewer than ten. This chain connects TRBV9 to TRBJ1-6, with D unresolved. The V and J ends lost 2 bases and 7 bases respectively, with 4 bases between them. The CDR3 covers 12 residues. The germline CDR1 and CDR2 sequences are SGDLS and YYNGEE. This CDR3 reads CASSVLNSPLHF. As DNA, the CDR3 is TGTGCCAGCAGCGTGCTAAATTCACCCCTCCACTTT.